This T cell receptor beta chain is drawn from a study of blood T cell repertoires in COVID-19. CDR3 length: 14 amino acids. Germline lookup yields CDR1 SGHTA and CDR2 FQGNSA. Trimming stripped 5 bases from V and 6 bases from J, with 16 bases between. Original processing notes: Reference gene primer amplification gave nucleated cell count estimates. Only in-frame clones appear in the TCRdb table, and some are missing; sequencing was by immunoSEQ multiplex PCR. V, J and clone size are those of that table, while D and trimming were read from the DNA. The data contain about 260,000 clones, approximately 90% of them seen just once; the ten biggest clones take up roughly 2.3%. In terms of age and location, participants ranged from about 18 to 95 years and lived in fewer than 30 US areas. Symptom resolution, clearance, or two negative PCRs marked donors in Cohort 3 as recovered.

Sequencing was performed on PBMCs or T cells enriched from blood (not recorded which). The chain is built from TRBV7-2 and TRBJ1-1; D ambiguous. This clonotype was sampled from a woman aged 18-29 years who had recovered from COVID-19. The CDR3 sequence: CASSKGAYSAEAFF. CDR3 in DNA: TGTGCCAGCAGCAAGGGAGCATACAGCGCTGAAGCTTTCTTT.